The rows below give T cell receptor beta chains drawn from one sample of a study of molecular identifiers for immune sequencing clone quantification. Each CDR3 protein gets one entry after TCRdb re-called the PCR reads with MiXCR. Of 490,000 or so distinct CDR3 sequences in the sample, about 25% were seen once. The sequencing sample was made of naive CD8+ T cells from blood, with Jurkat cell RNA spiked in. The source of these receptors is a human donor in good health. Some libraries in this study had Jurkat cell RNA spiked in. Both conserved end residues are part of each CDR3. A D gene is named only where the DNA matches it firmly. Clone size is not always given. Where it is, it says once, few, many or a class for expanded clones.

j_call | d_call | clone_size | v_call | cdr3_nt | cdr3_aa
TRBJ2-5 | TRBD1 | NA | TRBV7-6 | TGTGCCAGCAGCTCCAGGGGGTACCAAGAGGCCCAGTACTTC | CASSSRGYQEAQYF
TRBJ2-1 | TRBD1 | NA | TRBV11-2 | TGTACCAGCAGCCGACAGGGACAGAAGTACAATGAGCAGTTCTTC | CTSSRQGQKYNEQFF
TRBJ1-1 | NA | NA | TRBV2 | TGTGCCAGCAGTGACGAGCAGAACACTGAAGCTTTCTTT | CASSDEQNTEAFF
TRBJ2-1 | NA | few | TRBV5-6 | TGTGCCAGCAGCCAGGGACCGGAAGAGTTCTTC | CASSQGPEEFF
TRBJ1-1 | NA | NA | TRBV12-3/TRBV12-4 | TGTGCCAGCAGTTTAGCTTTAGGGACCACTGGAGCTTTCTTT | CASSLALGTTGAFF
TRBJ2-5 | TRBD1 | NA | TRBV3-1 | TGTGCCAGCAGCCAAGTCATGACAGGGAGTAAAGAGACCCAGTACTTC | CASSQVMTGSKETQYF
TRBJ1-4 | NA | many | TRBV12-2 | TGTGCAAGTCGCTTAGCTTGCCTTAACCGACCGTTT | CASRLACLNRPF
TRBJ2-7 | TRBD1 | few | TRBV27 | TGTGCCAGCCATGGGACAGGGGGTTGGGGATACGAGCAGTACTTC | CASHGTGGWGYEQYF
TRBJ2-2 | NA | NA | TRBV13 | TGTGCCAGCAGCTTAACCCCCGGGATGGGGACCAGGAACACCGGGGAGCTGTTTTTT | CASSLTPGMGTRNTGELFF
TRBJ2-3 | TRBD1 | many | TRBV13 | TGCGCCAGCAGCCCCAGGGGGACAGATACGCAGTATTTT | CASSPRGTDTQYF
TRBJ2-1 | NA | NA | TRBV24-1 | TGTGCCACCAGTGGAGCTGAGGGGGGCCACTACAATGAGCAGTTCTTC | CATSGAEGGHYNEQFF
TRBJ1-6 | NA | NA | TRBV23-1 | TGCGCCAGCAGTCAATCTCCGGGCATTTCCTATAATTCACCCCTCCACTTT | CASSQSPGISYNSPLHF
TRBJ2-3 | NA | NA | TRBV28 | TGTGCCGGCAGTTTACGGCAGGGGACAGATACGCAGTATTTT | CAGSLRQGTDTQYF
TRBJ2-3 | TRBD2 | many | TRBV12-3/TRBV12-4 | TGTGCCAGCAGTTTGACTAGCGGGGGCACAGATACGCAGTATTTT | CASSLTSGGTDTQYF
TRBJ2-3 | TRBD2 | many | TRBV12-3/TRBV12-4 | TGTGCCAGCGGCGGGGGGCTAAGCACAGATCCGCAGTATTTT | CASGGGLSTDPQYF
TRBJ1-1 | NA | few | TRBV7-6 | TGTGCCAGCAGCTCCCCAGAGACTGAAGCTTTCTTT | CASSSPETEAFF
TRBJ2-7 | NA | once | TRBV11-2 | TGTGCCAGCAGCCTGGCCAACTACGAGCAGTACTTC | CASSLANYEQYF
TRBJ1-1 | NA | few | TRBV19 | TGTGCCAGTAGTACCCCGGGACTCCGAGACACTGAAGCTTTCTTT | CASSTPGLRDTEAFF
TRBJ2-3 | NA | NA | TRBV20-1 | TGCAGCTATGGAGACAGGATACTCACAGATACGCAGTATTTT | CSYGDRILTDTQYF
TRBJ2-7 | TRBD1 | few | TRBV29-1 | TGCAGCGTCCTCCAGGGGGTGCAGTACTTC | CSVLQGVQYF
TRBJ2-2 | NA | many | TRBV29-1 | TGCAGCGTTGAAAGGGCGCCCGGGGAGCTGTTTTTT | CSVERAPGELFF
TRBJ2-2 | NA | few | TRBV27 | TGTGCCAGCAGTTTATCCGTGATAGGACATCCCGGGGAGCTGTTTTTT | CASSLSVIGHPGELFF
TRBJ2-7 | NA | many | TRBV5-1 | TGCGCCAGCAGCTTCGCGACAGCGAGCTACGAGCAGTACTTC | CASSFATASYEQYF
TRBJ1-1 | NA | many | TRBV7-9 | TGTGCCAGCAGCTTAGTGCTCACTGAAGCTTTCTTT | CASSLVLTEAFF
TRBJ1-2 | TRBD1 | few | TRBV28 | TGTGCCAGCAGTTTAAGAGGACAGGGGTATGGCTACACCTTC | CASSLRGQGYGYTF
TRBJ2-3 | TRBD1 | NA | TRBV18 | TGTGCCAACTCCACTACCGGGACAGGGGGTCTCGCAGATACGCAGTATTTT | CANSTTGTGGLADTQYF
TRBJ1-1 | NA | NA | TRBV3-1 | TGTGCCAGCAGCCAACCAGGACGGATGAACACTGAAGCTTTCTTT | CASSQPGRMNTEAFF
TRBJ2-3 | NA | many | TRBV12-3/TRBV12-4 | TGTGCCAGCAGTTCCCCCGCAGATACGCAGTATTTT | CASSSPADTQYF
TRBJ2-7 | TRBD1 | NA | TRBV7-9 | TGTGCCAGCAGCTTGCCCGCCGAGGGGGCGAGGAACGAGCAGTACTTC | CASSLPAEGARNEQYF
TRBJ1-2 | TRBD1 | NA | TRBV28 | TGTGCCAGCAGTCTACTCCGCGCGGGCAGGGGGCCGTATGGCTACACCTTC | CASSLLRAGRGPYGYTF
TRBJ1-3 | NA | many | TRBV6-2/TRBV6-3 | TGTGCCAGCAGCCCCGGCCTGAGCTCTGGAAACACCATATATTTT | CASSPGLSSGNTIYF
TRBJ2-2 | NA | NA | TRBV6-2/TRBV6-3 | TGTGCCAGCAAGAGGGTGAACACCGGGGAGCTGTTTTTT | CASKRVNTGELFF
TRBJ2-7 | TRBD2 | NA | TRBV27 | TGTGCCAGCGGGTCCCTAGCGGGATTCTACGAGCAGTACTTC | CASGSLAGFYEQYF
TRBJ2-6 | NA | many | TRBV4-3 | TGCGCCAGCAGCCAAGTATTTACAGGGGGGGACTCTGGGGCCAACGTCCTGACTTTC | CASSQVFTGGDSGANVLTF
TRBJ2-5 | NA | few | TRBV6-2/TRBV6-3 | TGTGCCAGCAGCACGCCGGGACTCCAAGAGACCCAGTACTTC | CASSTPGLQETQYF
TRBJ1-2 | TRBD1 | NA | TRBV27 | TGTGCCAGCAGTTCCCGTCCTACTGCGACAGGGGCTAACTATGGCTACACCTTC | CASSSRPTATGANYGYTF
TRBJ2-7 | TRBD1 | NA | TRBV4-3 | TGCGCCAGCAGCCAAGACCTTGCCGGGACAGGGATGTACGAGCAGTACTTC | CASSQDLAGTGMYEQYF
TRBJ1-2 | NA | few | TRBV5-4 | TGTGCCAGCAGCTTGGAAGAAAATGGCTACACCTTC | CASSLEENGYTF
TRBJ2-3 | NA | few | TRBV11-2 | TGTGCCAGCAGATACTCGCGCCCAGATACGCAGTATTTT | CASRYSRPDTQYF
TRBJ2-7 | TRBD1 | NA | TRBV7-9 | TGTGCCAGCAGCTTAGCGACAGGGGACAGTCCCTACGAGCAGTACTTC | CASSLATGDSPYEQYF
TRBJ1-1 | NA | few | TRBV6-6 | TGTGCCAGCACCATGGGACCCCTATGGGAGAGGAACACTGAAGCTTTCTTT | CASTMGPLWERNTEAFF
TRBJ2-3 | TRBD1 | NA | TRBV27 | TGTGCCAGCAGTTACTCACAGGGGGCGGCCACAGATACGCAGTATTTT | CASSYSQGAATDTQYF
TRBJ2-7 | NA | few | TRBV5-8 | TGTGCCAGCCCCCCCTGGGTCGTTTCCTACGAGCAGTACTTC | CASPPWVVSYEQYF
TRBJ2-7 | NA | many | TRBV7-9 | TGTGCCAGCAGCTTAGTTTCGGGGTTGGAGCAGTACTTC | CASSLVSGLEQYF
TRBJ2-6 | NA | many | TRBV12-5 | TGTGCTAGTGGTTTGGCTCCTGACTCAGGGTCTGGGGCCAACGTCCTGACTTTC | CASGLAPDSGSGANVLTF
TRBJ2-3 | TRBD1 | few | TRBV19 | TGTGCCAGTAGTATTGACAGGGTCACAGATACGCAGTATTTT | CASSIDRVTDTQYF